This T cell receptor beta chain appears in the sequencing data of a study of T-cell memory formation after mild COVID-19. Study-level background: TCR clusters were largely donor specific. General study points: The finding that pre-infection memory included some responding clones suggested that cross-reactive memory joined. Among contracting clones, CD4+ were mainly CM/EM and CD8+ enriched in EMRA.

From germline, CDR1 is SEHNR and CDR2 FQNEAQ (reference sequence). The CDR3 runs to 12 residues. Trimming took 5 bases from V and 15 from J, leaving 17 bases between them. Constant-segment primers and 5'RACE yielded cDNA libraries for TCR alpha and TCR beta, each carrying sample barcodes and UMIs. From the 5' RACE reads, TCRdb called clonotypes with MiXCR, one entry per CDR3 protein. The repertoire holds about 350,000 distinct CDR3 sequences, with roughly 13% as singletons. Of note for this clonotype: Antigen: not known.

Sequenced material: PBMCs or a T cell subset sorted from them (not recorded which). The chain joins TRBV7-9 to TRBJ2-1; D is uncertain. This receptor was taken from a man aged 18 to 29 who had mild COVID-19 (a few samples of this study predate the infection). Cell type and time point are not known. DNA of the CDR3: TGTGCCAGCAGCCTTACCCCGCAGACCTGGTTCTTC. Its protein is CASSLTPQTWFF.